Below, 8 T cell receptor beta chains from the same sample are listed, as sequenced in a study of blood T cell repertoires in COVID-19. The table came from immunoSEQ multiplex PCR; TCRdb's copy has only in-frame clones and leaves some out. The sample includes 280,000 or so clones, 70% to 90% seen only once; the top ten take 9.4%. The sample comprised peripheral blood. The receptors stem from a man aged 18 to 29 with active or convalescent COVID-19.

This rearrangement joins TRBV2 to TRBJ2-5, with TRBD2 matching over 7 bases. V trimming: 7 bases; J trimming: 5 bases; junction bases outside the gene matches: 13. This CDR3 region has 15 residues. Germline V gene sequence: CDR1 SNHLY, CDR2 FYNNEI. CDR3 nucleotide sequence: TGTGCCAGCAAAGGTTCCAGCGGGACCGGGGAGACCCAGTACTTC. Translating it yields CASKGSSGTGETQYF.

This clone has a single count. The chain links TRBV5-6 to TRBJ2-7; D is perhaps TRBD2 (6 bases). This CDR3 contains 17 residues. Trimming removed 0 bases at V and 1 base at J, with 17 bases between. Germline V gene lookup returns CDR1 SGHDT and CDR2 YYEEEE. CDR3 residues: CASSLGIWLGGSYEQYF. In DNA form, the CDR3 reads TGTGCCAGCAGCTTGGGAATTTGGCTGGGGGGTTCCTACGAGCAGTACTTC. Filled out from reference TRBV5-6 and TRBJ2-7, the complete variable domain reads DAGVTQSPTHLIKTRGQQVTLRCSPKSGHDTVSWYQQALGQGPQFIFQYYEEEERQRGNFPDRFSGHQFPNYSSELNVNALLLGDSALYLCASSLGIWLGGSYEQYFGPGTRLTVT.

The chain combines TRBV19 with TRBJ1-5; no firm D call. The CDR3 is 12 residues long. Germline CDR1 is LNHDA and CDR2 is SQIVND (reference sequence). Trimming left V 8 bases short and J 4 bases short, with 9 bases between. CDR3 sequence: CASLGRNQPQHF. In DNA form, the CDR3 reads TGTGCCAGTCTCGGGAGGAATCAGCCCCAGCATTTT.

This clone has more than one count but fewer than ten. This sequence joins TRBV15 and TRBJ1-5; weak D call: TRBD1 (5 bases). The CDR3 contains 16 residues. Germline CDR1 is LNHNV and CDR2 is YYDKDF (reference sequence). Trimming took off 0 bases at V and 3 bases at J, with 12 bases between the two ends. The CDR3, as DNA: TGTGCCACCAGCAGAGATCGAGCAGGGAACAATCAGCCCCAGCATTTT. Encoded protein: CATSRDRAGNNQPQHF.

The CDR3 here is CASSGGPPPDTQYF. Here the CDR3 DNA reads TGTGCCAGCAGCGGGGGCCCACCCCCAGATACGCAGTATTTT. The chain links TRBV7-9 to TRBJ2-3; D perhaps matches TRBD1 (6 bases). The V end was cut by 5 bases, the J end by 4 bases, with 13 bases between. The germline V gene encodes CDR1 SEHNR and CDR2 FQNEAQ (reference sequence). CDR3 length: 14 amino acids.

The V call is TRBV18, the J call TRBJ2-7; D unresolved. V gave up 5 bases and J gave up 2 bases, with 4 bases separating them. The germline CDR1 and CDR2 sequences are KGHSH and LQKENI. This CDR3 has 11 residues. CDR3 sequence (DNA): TGTGCCAGCTCAGGCACCTACGAGCAGTACTTC. It yields the protein CASSGTYEQYF.

The chain uses TRBV6-2 or TRBV6-3 and TRBJ1-1, with TRBD1 matching over 9 bases. Losses at the gene ends were 4 bases for V and 4 bases for J; bases not matched to a gene: 16. Germline CDR1 MNHEY, CDR2 SVGEGT. CDR3 length: 18 amino acids. In DNA form, the CDR3 reads TGTGCCAGCAGTTTCCCGGGACAGGGCTGGACTAGGGGCACTGAAGCTTTCTTT. This codes for CASSFPGQGWTRGTEAFF.

This rearrangement joins TRBV2 to TRBJ1-5; D remains unclear. CDR1 is SNHLY, CDR2 FYNNEI, per germline. The CDR3 length is 15 residues. V lost 6 bases and J 7 bases, leaving 19 bases between the germline ends. The CDR3 spells CASRGGWLRGQPQHF. DNA of the CDR3: TGTGCCAGCAGAGGAGGTTGGTTGAGAGGCCAGCCCCAGCATTTT. The variable domain in full, with the rest retrieved from reference TRBV2 and TRBJ1-5, is EPEVTQTPSHQVTQMGQEVILRCVPISNHLYFYWYRQILGQKVEFLVSFYNNEISEKSEIFDDQFSVERPDGSNFTLKIRSTKLEDSAMYFCASRGGWLRGQPQHFGDGTRLSIL.